Following are 8 T cell receptor beta chains from one sample sequenced in a study of shared clonotypes between healthy human individuals. This table comes from immunoSEQ multiplex PCR, and its TCRdb copy is limited to in-frame clones, with some not included. The data contain about 980,000 clones, about 80% of them singletons. What was sequenced was memory CD4+ T cells sorted from blood. As to subset: CD45RA-negative fraction. These receptors were collected from a man in his late teens or twenties in good health.

V usage is TRBV30 and J usage is TRBJ1-2; D may be TRBD1 (5 bases). Germline V gene data show CDR1 as GTSNPN and CDR2 as SVGIG (reference sequence). The CDR3 extends over 13 amino acids. V lost 0 bases and J 1 base, leaving 6 bases between the germline ends. The CDR3 protein is CAWSVGDNYGYTF. The CDR3 coding sequence is TGTGCCTGGAGTGTAGGGGATAACTATGGCTACACCTTC. Combining the CDR3 with reference TRBV30 and TRBJ1-2 gives the whole variable domain SQTIHQWPATLVQPVGSPLSLECTVEGTSNPNLYWYRQAAGRGLQLLFYSVGIGQISSEVPQNLSASRPQDRQFILSSKKLLLSDSGFYLCAWSVGDNYGYTFGSGTRLTVV.

This sequence joins TRBV7-3 and TRBJ1-1, with no clear D. This CDR3 is 13 amino acids long. V was shortened by 4 bases and J by 8 bases, with 14 bases between the two germline ends. CDR1 and CDR2 from the germline V gene are SGHTA and FQGTGA. DNA for the CDR3: TGTGCCAGCAGCTCCGGCGGACCTAGCGAAGCTTTCTTT. Protein product: CASSSGGPSEAFF.

As to this clone: The sample contains more than one DNA sequence encoding this CDR3. This chain uses TRBV18 with TRBJ1-1; D gene ambiguous. The CDR3 runs to 13 residues. Trimming cost V 1 base and J 2 bases, with 5 bases left between them. Germline CDR1 and CDR2: KGHSH and LQKENI. Written as DNA, the CDR3 is TGTGCCAGCTCACCACTATTAAACACTGAAGCTTTCTTT. Translating gives CASSPLLNTEAFF.

J is TRBJ2-3 and V is TRBV11-2, with 8 positions matching TRBD2. The CDR3 runs to 15 residues. The germline V gene has CDR1 SGHAT and CDR2 FQNNGV. Trimming took 7 bases from V and 5 from J; bases not matched to a gene: 11. The CDR3 bases are TGTGCCAGCAACCTCGACGGGGGGGCCCAAGATACGCAGTATTTT. It encodes CASNLDGGAQDTQYF.

This clone was counted at least ten times. The chain joins TRBV7-9 to TRBJ2-2, with a weak D call TRBD2 (5 bases). V lost 1 base and J 7 bases, leaving 16 bases between the germline ends. The V gene's germline CDR1 is SEHNR and CDR2 FQNEAQ (reference sequence). This CDR3 is built from 16 residues. The chain's CDR3 is CASSLEASQIHGELFF. CDR3 bases: TGTGCCAGCAGCTTAGAGGCTAGCCAGATTCACGGGGAGCTGTTTTTT.

The V and J genes are TRBV11-2 and TRBJ1-4; D gene unclear. The V end lost 5 bases, the J end lost 8 bases, and 21 bases lay between the germline ends. The CDR3 has 16 amino acids. Germline values: CDR1 SGHAT, CDR2 FQNNGV. The CDR3 protein is CASSRGGSERSEKLFF. The CDR3 DNA reads TGTGCCAGCAGCAGAGGTGGATCCGAGAGGAGCGAAAAACTGTTTTTT.

The chain links TRBV5-1 to TRBJ2-7; D is possibly TRBD2 (5 bases). V lost 4 bases and J lost 3, with 14 bases in between. The CDR3 spans 14 residues. Germline-derived CDR1 and CDR2 are SGHRS and YFSETQ. CDR3 nucleotides: TGCGCCAGCAGCATGACTCCGGCGGGCTACGAGCAGTACTTC. Amino acid sequence: CASSMTPAGYEQYF.

V is TRBV5-1 and J is TRBJ1-1; D might be TRBD1 (6 bases). Germline V CDR1 and CDR2: SGHRS, YFSETQ. The CDR3 runs 13 residues. The V gene lost 4 bases and the J gene lost 7 bases, with 14 bases spanning the gap. The DNA for the CDR3 is TGCGCCAGCAGCGCCCGGGGGGCTGGTGAAGCTTTCTTT. This gives the protein CASSARGAGEAFF. The variable domain in full, completed from reference TRBV5-1 and TRBJ1-1, reads KAGVTQTPRYLIKTRGQQVTLSCSPISGHRSVSWYQQTPGQGLQFLFEYFSETQRNKGNFPGRFSGRQFSNSRSEMNVSTLELGDSALYLCASSARGAGEAFFGQGTRLTVV.